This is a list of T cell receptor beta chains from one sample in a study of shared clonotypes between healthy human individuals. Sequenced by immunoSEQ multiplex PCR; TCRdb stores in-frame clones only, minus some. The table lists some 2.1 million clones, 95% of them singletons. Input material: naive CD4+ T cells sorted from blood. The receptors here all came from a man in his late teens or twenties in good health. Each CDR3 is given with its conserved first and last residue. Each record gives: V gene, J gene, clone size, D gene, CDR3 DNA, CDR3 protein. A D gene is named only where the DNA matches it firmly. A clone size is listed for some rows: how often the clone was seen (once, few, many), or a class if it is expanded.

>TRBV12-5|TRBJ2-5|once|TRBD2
TGTGCTAGTGGTCAAGTCACTAGCGGTTCCCCGGAGACCCAGTACTTC
CASGQVTSGSPETQYF
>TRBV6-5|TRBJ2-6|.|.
TGTGCCAGCAGCAAAGTAAACTCTGGGGCCAACGTCCTGACTTTC
CASSKVNSGANVLTF
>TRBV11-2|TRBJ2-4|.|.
TGTGCCAGCAGCTTAAATGGCAGGGGTAAAGACATTCAGTACTTC
CASSLNGRGKDIQYF
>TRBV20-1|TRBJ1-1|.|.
TGCATGTGGGTCACCAACACTGAAGCTTTCTTT
CMWVTNTEAFF
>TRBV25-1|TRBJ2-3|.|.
TGTGCCAGCAGTGACCCAAACGGGAGAGATACGCAGTATTTT
CASSDPNGRDTQYF
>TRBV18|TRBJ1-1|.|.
TGTGCCAGCTCACCACCAAACACTGAAGCTTTCTTT
CASSPPNTEAFF
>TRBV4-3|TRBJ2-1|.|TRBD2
TGCGCCAGCAGCCGCATCGGGACTAGCGGTTCCTACAATGAGCAGTTCTTC
CASSRIGTSGSYNEQFF
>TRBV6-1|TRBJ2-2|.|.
TGTGCCAGCAGTGAATTATATGCCGGGGAGCTGTTTTTT
CASSELYAGELFF
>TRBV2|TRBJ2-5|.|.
TGTGCTTGGGGAGTGCGTGAGAAGACCCAGTACTTC
CAWGVREKTQYF
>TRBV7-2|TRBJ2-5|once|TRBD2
TGTGCCAGCAGCTTACATCGACTAGCGGGGGCCCAGTACTTC
CASSLHRLAGAQYF
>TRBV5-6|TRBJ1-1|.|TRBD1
TGTGCCAGCAGCCCGGGGACAGGGTTAATGAACACTGAAGCTTTCTTT
CASSPGTGLMNTEAFF
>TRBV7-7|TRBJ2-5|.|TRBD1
TGTGCTAGCAGCCCTCGGACAGGGTGGGAGACCCAGTACTTC
CASSPRTGWETQYF
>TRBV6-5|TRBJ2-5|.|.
TGTGCCACCGTCTCAGGGTCGGAGACCCAGTACTTC
CATVSGSETQYF
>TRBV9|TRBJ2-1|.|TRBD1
TGTGCCAGCAGTCCGACAGGGTATGGTAGCAATGAGCAGTTCTTC
CASSPTGYGSNEQFF
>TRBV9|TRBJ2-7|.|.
TGTGCCAGCAGCGGGGGGACAAGCTCCTACGAGCAGTACTTC
CASSGGTSSYEQYF
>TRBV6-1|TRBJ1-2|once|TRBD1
TGTGCCAGCAGTGAACTCGACAGGGCCTTCTATGGCTACACCTTC
CASSELDRAFYGYTF
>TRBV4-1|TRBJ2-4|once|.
TGCGCCAGCAGCCAAGATCGACTAGACGACAATCCTATAGCCAAAAACATTCAGTACTTC
CASSQDRLDDNPIAKNIQYF
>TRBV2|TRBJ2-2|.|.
TGTGCCAGCAGTACCCAGCAGGCCGGGGAGCTGTTTTTT
CASSTQQAGELFF
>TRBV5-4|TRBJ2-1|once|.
TGTGCCAGCAGCCCCCAGGGGAATGAGCAGTTCTTC
CASSPQGNEQFF